This record covers a single T cell receptor beta chain. Method: immunoSEQ multiplex PCR; TCRdb's copy keeps in-frame clones and lacks some. Of about 75,000 clones listed, around 90% were seen once; the top ten hold approximately 19%. In germline, CDR1 is MGHRA, CDR2 YSYEKL. This CDR3 has 14 amino acids. Trimming took off 6 bases at V and 2 bases at J, with 11 bases between the two ends. The record originates from a study of blood T cell repertoires in COVID-19. Study overall: T cells, B-cell-depleted T cells, or PBMCs supplied cDNA or gDNA.

The clonotype was recovered from a human donor in a cohort sampled during active COVID-19. The J gene is TRBJ2-1, the V gene TRBV4-1; tentative D call: TRBD1 (6 bases). Sequencing used peripheral blood. CDR3 in amino acids: CASSQQGPYNEQFF. The CDR3 nucleotides are TGCGCCAGCAGTCAACAGGGTCCCTACAATGAGCAGTTCTTC.